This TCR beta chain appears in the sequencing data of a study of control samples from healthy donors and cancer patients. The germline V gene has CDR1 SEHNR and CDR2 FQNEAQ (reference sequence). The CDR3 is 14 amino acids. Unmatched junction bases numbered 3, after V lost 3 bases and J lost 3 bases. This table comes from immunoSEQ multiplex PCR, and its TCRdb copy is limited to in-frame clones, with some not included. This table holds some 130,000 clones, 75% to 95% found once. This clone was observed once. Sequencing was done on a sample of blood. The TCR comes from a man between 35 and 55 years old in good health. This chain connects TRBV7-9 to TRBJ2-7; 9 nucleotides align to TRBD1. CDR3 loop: CASSFTGGSYEQYF. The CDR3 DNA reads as TGTGCCAGCAGCTTTACAGGGGGCAGCTACGAGCAGTACTTC.